The T cell receptor (delta chain) under discussion was sequenced for a study of gamma-delta T cells after stem cell transplantation. TCRdb re-identified clones in the RT-PCR reads via CATT. The repertoire consists of some 13,000 delta-chain clones, with about 30% occurring once and the leading ten covering around 3.9%. This TCR derives from a human donor. It is not recorded whose cells these are; they may come from a transplant donor. Sequencing input: gamma-delta T cells.

The CDR3 bases are TGTGCTCTTGGGGAGGTATCCTACGGGGATTTGACAGCACAACTCTTCTTT. It is translated as CALGEVSYGDLTAQLFF. This rearrangement joins TRDV1 to TRDJ2; tentatively, D is TRDD2 (6 bases). V was cut by 3 bases and J by 1 base, with 15 bases left in between. Germline V gives CDR1 TSWWSYY, CDR2 QGS. This CDR3 spans 17 amino acids.